The next 2 T cell receptor beta chains were all read from a single sample in a study of neurological immune-mediated disorders. Via MiXCR, TCRdb re-called the 5' RACE reads, giving one row per CDR3 protein. The top ten hold roughly 1.9% of the sample, which has tens of thousands of distinct CDR3 sequences, approximately 3.6% seen once. Sequencing was performed on CD4+ T cells from blood. These receptors all stem from a middle-aged woman with multiple sclerosis.

This clonotype was recorded at least ten times. The V and J genes are TRBV7-2 and TRBJ1-2; D is possibly TRBD1 (5 bases). The germline V gene encodes CDR1 SGHTA and CDR2 FQGNSA. V was clipped by 3 bases and J by 2 bases, with 13 bases between them. The CDR3 has 15 amino acids. DNA for the CDR3: TGTGCCAGCAGCTTTCGCGGGGGAGGGAACTATGGCTACACCTTC. Its translation: CASSFRGGGNYGYTF.

Ten or more counts support this clonotype. The chain has TRBV7-9 and TRBJ2-7; perhaps D is TRBD1 or TRBD2 (5 bases each). Germline CDR1 and CDR2: SEHNR and FQNEAQ (reference sequence). CDR3 length equals 13 residues. V lost 5 bases and J lost 3, with 11 bases in between. The CDR3 spells CASSRGPDYEQYF. The DNA of the CDR3 is TGTGCCAGCAGCCGGGGACCGGACTACGAGCAGTACTTC.